This T cell receptor (beta chain) derives from a study of read filtering for tumor transcriptome and immune sequencing. Whole-study context: Patients were approximately 17 male and 13 to 15 female, mean age 65.9 years, range roughly 45 to 85. By R-ISS, stages I, II and III held approximately 8, 17 and 7 patients.

The library was built from about 400 ng RNA with molecular barcoded adaptors for alpha/delta and beta/gamma chains. MiXCR, run by TCRdb on the reads, gives a single entry per CDR3 protein. This table holds around 30,000 distinct CDR3 sequences, less than 20% found once. Study observations and caveats: About 80% of IR-seq clonotypes had a single read, yet these held around 3.5% of reads.

This clonotype showed up many times. As yet, its antigen is unknown. Sampling of bone marrow took place during active disease in every patient. Sequenced sample: a population of CD138-negative cells sorted from bone marrow. The receptor comes from a donor over 35 with multiple myeloma.

The CDR3 bases are TGTGCCAGCAGTTACTGGAAAGTAGCTAGCGGGGGCGAGCAGTACTTC. This sequence encodes CASSYWKVASGGEQYF. This chain joins TRBV6-5 and TRBJ2-7, with 10 bases aligning to TRBD2. The CDR3 is 16 residues long. The germline CDR1 and CDR2 sequences are MNHEY and SVGAGI. V lost 1 base to trimming and J lost 6 bases; unmatched junction nucleotides: 9.